The 21 T cell receptor beta chains reported below all come from one sample, sequenced in a study of OX40 agonist ivuxolimab in advanced cancers. Data came from immunoSEQ multiplex PCR; TCRdb stores just in-frame clones and leaves some out. The data contain 92,000 or so clones, just under 90% of them singletons. This specimen was CD4+ or CD8+ T cells sorted from blood, taken in a trial of the OX40 agonist ivuxolimab. Receptor source: an adult with an advanced solid tumor such as melanoma, head and neck, liver or kidney cancer.

On this clone: Other DNA sequences from this sample encode an identical CDR3 as well. This chain joins TRBV30 and TRBJ2-7; D is unclear. This CDR3 comprises 11 residues. V was pared by 0 bases and J by 4 bases, with 4 bases between. Germline-derived CDR1 and CDR2 are GTSNPN and SVGIG (reference sequence). The CDR3 reads CAWSVAYEQYF. CDR3 nucleotide sequence: TGTGCCTGGAGTGTAGCGTACGAGCAGTACTTC.

The CDR3 is CASSYWTDYNEQFF. As DNA, the CDR3 is TGTGCCAGCAGCTATTGGACAGACTACAATGAGCAGTTCTTC. The genes are TRBV11-3 and TRBJ2-1; D is perhaps TRBD1 (6 bases). This CDR3 contains 14 residues. CDR1 and CDR2 from the germline V gene are SGHNT and YENEEA. V was trimmed by 4 bases and J by 3 bases, leaving 10 bases between them.

The chain links TRBV4-1 to TRBJ1-1; perhaps TRBD1 as D (5 bases). Germline CDR1 MGHRA, CDR2 YSYEKL. The CDR3 runs 15 residues. V lost 3 bases, J lost 8 bases, and 19 bases lay in between. DNA for the CDR3: TGCGCCAGCAGCCACCGTCCGGGGGTCGTCGGGGAAGCTTTCTTT. Encoded protein: CASSHRPGVVGEAFF.

Remarks on this clone: A read error may account for a junction end that differs from germline. The gene calls are TRBV7-7 and TRBJ2-5; D may be TRBD2 (5 bases). With the DNA end fitting TRBJ2-7 better, the J assignment may be wrong. Per germline, CDR1 SSHAT and CDR2 FNYEAQ (reference sequence). The CDR3 extends over 14 amino acids. The DNA for the CDR3 is TGTGCTAGCAGCTTAGATGAGGGAGCCTACGAGCAGTACTTC. This translates into CASSLDEGAYEQYF.

The CDR3 DNA reads TGCGCCAGCAGGAAGACAGGGGGCTTATACAATGAGCAGTTCTTC. Encoded protein: CASRKTGGLYNEQFF. The rearrangement uses TRBV10-1 and TRBJ2-1; 10 bases are shared with TRBD1. Losses at the gene ends were 6 bases for V and 4 bases for J; bases not matched to a gene: 6. The CDR3 spans 15 residues. The germline gives CDR1 WNHNN, CDR2 SYGVQD (reference sequence).

This chain uses TRBV6-5 with TRBJ2-1, with D uncertain. The germline CDR1 and CDR2 sequences are MNHEY and SVGAGI. Trimming shortened V by 7 bases and J by 2 bases, and 9 bases separated the two germline ends. CDR3 size: 13 residues. CDR3 amino acids: CASTSTTYNEQFF. The CDR3 DNA is TGTGCCAGCACTTCAACCACCTACAATGAGCAGTTCTTC.

The rearrangement links TRBV30 to TRBJ2-7; a weak D match, TRBD2 (5 bases). Germline values: CDR1 GTSNPN, CDR2 SVGIG (reference sequence). This CDR3 is built from 14 residues. Trimming cost V 2 bases and J 2 bases, with 13 bases left between them. CDR3 loop: CAWSYKLDAYEQYF. In DNA form, the CDR3 reads TGTGCCTGGAGTTATAAACTAGATGCCTACGAGCAGTACTTC. The whole variable domain, filled in from reference TRBV30 and TRBJ2-7, reads SQTIHQWPATLVQPVGSPLSLECTVEGTSNPNLYWYRQAAGRGLQLLFYSVGIGQISSEVPQNLSASRPQDRQFILSSKKLLLSDSGFYLCAWSYKLDAYEQYFGPGTRLTVT.

This chain joins TRBV6-5 and TRBJ1-4; TRBD1 aligns across 8 bases. The CDR3 consists of 15 residues. Per germline, CDR1 MNHEY and CDR2 SVGAGI. With 6 bases clipped from V and 7 bases from J, the junction kept 10 bases outside the gene matches. The CDR3 DNA is TGTGCCAGCAGCCCCACGACAGGGGTCTTTGAAAAACTGTTTTTT. This gives the protein CASSPTTGVFEKLFF.

As concerns this clone: Additional DNA sequences in this sample encode the identical CDR3. CDR3 sequence: CASRGETQYF. The CDR3 DNA is TGTGCCAGCAGAGGGGAGACCCAGTACTTC. This chain joins TRBV2 and TRBJ2-5; D unclear. With 6 bases removed from V and 5 bases from J, the gap between germline ends came to 4 bases. The CDR3 runs 10 residues. Germline-derived CDR1 and CDR2 are SNHLY and FYNNEI.

The genes are TRBV19 and TRBJ1-6; D call uncertain. From germline, CDR1 is LNHDA and CDR2 SQIVND (reference sequence). This CDR3 is 14 amino acids long. The V gene lost 0 bases and the J gene lost 6 bases, with 6 bases spanning the gap. The CDR3 reads CASSIDRANSPLHF. In DNA, the CDR3 is TGTGCCAGTAGTATAGATAGAGCTAATTCACCCCTCCACTTT.

V and J are TRBV5-5 and TRBJ2-3; D gene ambiguous. CDR3 length: 15 amino acids. V was shortened by 2 bases and J by 0 bases, with 10 bases between the two germline ends. CDR1 is SGHKS, CDR2 YYEKEE, per germline (reference sequence). In nucleotides, the CDR3 is TGTGCCAGCAGCTTTGACGTACCGAGCACAGATACGCAGTATTTT. Translated: CASSFDVPSTDTQYF. The full variable domain, its missing parts supplied by reference TRBV5-5 and TRBJ2-3, is DAGVTQSPTHLIKTRGQQVTLRCSPISGHKSVSWYQQVLGQGPQFIFQYYEKEERGRGNFPDRFSARQFPNYSSELNVNALLLGDSALYLCASSFDVPSTDTQYFGPGTRLTVL.

The V and J genes are TRBV5-4 and TRBJ2-7; D is ambiguous. The CDR3 has 12 amino acids. V lost 1 base and J lost 4, with 6 bases in between. From germline, CDR1 is SGHNT and CDR2 YYREEE (reference sequence). This CDR3 is CASSLLGYEQYF. CDR3 sequence (DNA): TGTGCCAGCAGCTTGTTGGGGTACGAGCAGTACTTC. Full variable domain (missing parts from reference TRBV5-4 and TRBJ2-7): ETGVTQSPTHLIKTRGQQVTLRCSSQSGHNTVSWYQQALGQGPQFIFQYYREEENGRGNFPPRFSGLQFPNYSSELNVNALELDDSALYLCASSLLGYEQYFGPGTRLTVT.

This rearrangement joins TRBV4-1 to TRBJ2-5, with D perhaps TRBD2 (7 bases). This CDR3 comprises 15 residues. Between the trimmed V and J ends, which lost 0 bases and 5 bases, there was a span of 13 bases. From germline, CDR1 is MGHRA and CDR2 YSYEKL. CDR3 region: CASSQDGGATETQYF. CDR3 bases: TGCGCCAGCAGCCAAGATGGGGGGGCGACGGAGACCCAGTACTTC.

The gene calls are TRBV2 and TRBJ2-3; no clear D. V lost 3 bases, J lost 8 bases, and 6 bases lay in between. CDR3 length: 11 residues. Germline V CDR1 and CDR2: SNHLY, FYNNEI. CDR3 in DNA: TGTGCCAGCAGTGATTCGGTTACGCAGTATTTT. This translates into CASSDSVTQYF.

V is TRBV4-2 and J is TRBJ2-7, with TRBD1 matching 11 bases. The CDR3 contains 16 residues. CDR1 and CDR2 (germline): LGHNA, YNFKEQ. The J segment lost 4 bases and the V segment lost 4 bases, leaving 9 bases of the junction unmatched. The CDR3 nucleotides are TGTGCCAGCAGCCCTGCTGGACAGGGGGCGATATACGAGCAGTACTTC. Translated, it gives CASSPAGQGAIYEQYF.

The chain employs TRBV15 and TRBJ2-5; D gene unclear. The DNA end is a closer match to TRBJ2-7, so the J assignment may be wrong. This CDR3 is built from 14 residues. Germline CDR1 is LNHNV and CDR2 is YYDKDF (reference sequence). The CDR3 DNA follows: TGTGCCACCAGCAGAGATGTAGGGACCTACGAGCAGTACTTC. It encodes CATSRDVGTYEQYF.

V is TRBV27 and J is TRBJ2-7; D is unclear. CDR3 size: 12 residues. CDR1 is MNHEY, CDR2 SMNVEV, per germline (reference sequence). V was cut by 4 bases and J by 1 base, with 5 bases left in between. CDR3 amino acids: CASSSNSYEQYF. In DNA form, the CDR3 reads TGTGCCAGCAGTTCCAATTCCTACGAGCAGTACTTC.

This chain connects TRBV7-2 to TRBJ2-3; D may be TRBD1 (6 bases). The CDR3 spans 15 residues. CDR1 SGHTA and CDR2 FQGNSA come from the germline V gene. Trimming left V 2 bases short and J 4 bases short, with 13 bases between. In DNA, the CDR3 is TGTGCCAGCAGCTTAAGGGGGTCGGGCGCAGATACGCAGTATTTT. It translates to CASSLRGSGADTQYF.

The chain is built from TRBV11-3 and TRBJ2-3; D not certain. Germline loops: CDR1 SGHNT, CDR2 YENEEA. Trimming removed 1 base at V and 6 bases at J, with 8 bases between. The CDR3 covers 13 residues. Here the CDR3 reads CASSLVSADTQYF. The CDR3 DNA reads TGTGCCAGCAGCTTAGTATCAGCTGATACGCAGTATTTT.

V usage is TRBV11-2 and J usage is TRBJ2-7; D gene uncertain. The CDR3 has 13 amino acids. V shed 1 base and J shed 3 bases, with 7 bases lying between them. In germline, CDR1 is SGHAT, CDR2 FQNNGV. CDR3 in DNA: TGTGCCAGCAGCTTAGTTAGCAACTACGAGCAGTACTTC. Translated: CASSLVSNYEQYF.

The rearrangement joins TRBV19 to TRBJ1-5; D gene ambiguous. The CDR3 is 15 amino acids. Trimming removed 5 bases at V and 2 bases at J, with 13 bases between. In germline, CDR1 is LNHDA, CDR2 SQIVND (reference sequence). CDR3 loop: CASSPDGLGNQPQHF. Written as DNA, the CDR3 is TGTGCCAGTAGTCCGGACGGTTTGGGCAATCAGCCCCAGCATTTT.